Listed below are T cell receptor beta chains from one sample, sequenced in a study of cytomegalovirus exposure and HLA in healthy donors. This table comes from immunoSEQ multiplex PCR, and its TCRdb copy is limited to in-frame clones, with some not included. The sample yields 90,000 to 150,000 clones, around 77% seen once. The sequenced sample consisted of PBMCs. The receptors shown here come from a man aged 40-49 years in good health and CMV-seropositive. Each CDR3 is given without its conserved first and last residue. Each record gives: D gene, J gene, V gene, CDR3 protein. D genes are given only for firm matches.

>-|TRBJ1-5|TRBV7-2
ASSGGGGNQPQH
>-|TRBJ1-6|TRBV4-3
ASSQVDSRRSPLH
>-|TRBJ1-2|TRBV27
ASSLKPRGTGGYT
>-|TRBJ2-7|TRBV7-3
ASSRTGSSYEQY
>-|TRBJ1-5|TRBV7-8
ASSLVDRNQPQH
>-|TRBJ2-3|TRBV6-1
ASIGRGVITDTQY
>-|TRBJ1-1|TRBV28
ASSFRGPSYTEAF
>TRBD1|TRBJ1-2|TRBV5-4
ASSQGQVYGYT
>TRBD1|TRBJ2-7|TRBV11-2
ASKTGTGPSYEQY
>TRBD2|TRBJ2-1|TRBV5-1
ASSPRVTSGGHNEQF
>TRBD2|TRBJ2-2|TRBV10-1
ASSDSRERGNTGELF
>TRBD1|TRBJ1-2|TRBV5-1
ASSRGQVLDYGYT
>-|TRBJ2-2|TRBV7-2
ASSVIANTGELF
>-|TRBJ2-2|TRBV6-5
ASRTQGNTGELF
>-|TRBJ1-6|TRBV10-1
ASSDKQNSPLH
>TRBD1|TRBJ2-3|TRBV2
ASCVEDRAQDTQY
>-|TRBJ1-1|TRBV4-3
ASSPRGFFAEAF
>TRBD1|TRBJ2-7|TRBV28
ASGPGDRDEEQY
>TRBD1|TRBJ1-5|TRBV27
ASSLRGTGYYSNQPQH
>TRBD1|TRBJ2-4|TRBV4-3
ASSQGTGLAKNIQY
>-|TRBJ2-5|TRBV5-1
ASSLGGGEVTQY
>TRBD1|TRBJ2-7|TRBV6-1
ASRDRGLYEQY
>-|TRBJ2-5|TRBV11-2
ASSLGVGAVQETQY
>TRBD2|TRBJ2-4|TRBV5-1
ASSLEGGLAKNSQY
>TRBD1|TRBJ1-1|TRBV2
ASRVQGVTEAF
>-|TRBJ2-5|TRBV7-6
ASSQGLEETQY
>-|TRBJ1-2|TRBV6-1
ASSVTGTTTNYGYT
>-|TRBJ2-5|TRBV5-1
ASKGTVHETQY
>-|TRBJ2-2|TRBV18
ASSPLNRNTGELF
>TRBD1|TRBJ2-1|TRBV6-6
ASSYSRDRGNNEQF
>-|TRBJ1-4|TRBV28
ASSTYRAGNEKLF
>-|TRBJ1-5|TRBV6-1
ASRSVQPQH
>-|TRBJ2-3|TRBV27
ASSLGGHTQY
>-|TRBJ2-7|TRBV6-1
ASSADVWQTPYEQY
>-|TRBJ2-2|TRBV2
ASKWQGANTGELF
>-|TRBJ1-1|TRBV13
ASSPLGFLNTEAF
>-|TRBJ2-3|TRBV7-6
ASSPGGTDTQY
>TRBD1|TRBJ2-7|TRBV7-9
ASSLLREETGDPYEQY
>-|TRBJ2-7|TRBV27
ASSLNGRGDEQY
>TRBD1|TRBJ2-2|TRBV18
ASSPGTGNTGELF
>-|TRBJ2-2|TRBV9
ASRQTGANTGELF
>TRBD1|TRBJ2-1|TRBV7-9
ASSEQGSSYNEQF
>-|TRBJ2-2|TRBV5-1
ASSLQSQGSTGELF
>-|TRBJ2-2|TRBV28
ASRVLLRGYTGELF
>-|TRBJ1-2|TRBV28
ASSLDFPGGYT
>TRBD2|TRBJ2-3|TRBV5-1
ASSLSGWEASGGHTDTQY
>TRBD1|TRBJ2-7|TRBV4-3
ASSQDPAGGGEQY
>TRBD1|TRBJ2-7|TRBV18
ASSPRQGSPYEQY
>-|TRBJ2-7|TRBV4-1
ASSQAAIAYEQY
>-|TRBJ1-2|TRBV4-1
ASSPQRTENYGYT